What follows describes a single TCR beta chain. Its antigen remains unknown. This record comes from a study of cytotoxic CD8 clonotypes in ibrutinib-treated CLL. Overall study results and limits: Before falling back toward baseline at progression, clonality had risen at the time of ibrutinib response.

The CDR3 is 14 residues long. V was clipped by 4 bases and J by 5 bases, with 10 bases between them. The germline CDR1 and CDR2 sequences are SGDLS and YYNGEE. Data came from immunoSEQ multiplex PCR; TCRdb stores just in-frame clones and leaves some out. The sample has approximately 130,000 clones, approximately 81% seen once; the top ten hold less than 4%. The sequence derives from a human donor with chronic lymphocytic leukemia. The chain recombines TRBV9 with TRBJ1-6, with D possibly being TRBD1 (5 bases). This specimen consisted of PBMCs, obtained after 24 months of ibrutinib treatment. CDR3 in DNA: TGTGCCAGCAGCCTAGGGGAGCATAATTCACCCCTCCACTTT. Protein sequence: CASSLGEHNSPLHF.